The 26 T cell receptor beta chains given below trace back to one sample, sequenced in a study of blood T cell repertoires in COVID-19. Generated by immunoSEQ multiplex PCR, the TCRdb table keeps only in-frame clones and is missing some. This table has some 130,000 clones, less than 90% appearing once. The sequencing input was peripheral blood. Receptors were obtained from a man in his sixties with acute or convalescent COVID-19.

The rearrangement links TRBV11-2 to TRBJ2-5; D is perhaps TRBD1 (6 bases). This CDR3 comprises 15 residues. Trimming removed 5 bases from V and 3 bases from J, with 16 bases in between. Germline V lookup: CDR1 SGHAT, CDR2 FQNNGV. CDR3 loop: CASSASPRTEETQYF. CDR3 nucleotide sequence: TGTGCCAGCAGCGCAAGCCCTAGGACAGAAGAGACCCAGTACTTC.

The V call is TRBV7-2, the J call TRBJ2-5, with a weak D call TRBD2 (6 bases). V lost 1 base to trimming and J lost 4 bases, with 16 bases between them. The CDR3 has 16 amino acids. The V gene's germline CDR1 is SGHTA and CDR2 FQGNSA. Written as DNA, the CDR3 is TGTGCCAGCAGCTTAGGTTTGGGCGGGACCCGAGAGACCCAGTACTTC. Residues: CASSLGLGGTRETQYF. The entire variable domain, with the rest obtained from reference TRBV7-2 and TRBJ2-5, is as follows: GAGVSQSPSNKVTEKGKDVELRCDPISGHTALYWYRQSLGQGLEFLIYFQGNSAPDKSGLPSDRFSAERTGGSVSTLTIQRTQQEDSAVYLCASSLGLGGTRETQYFGPGTRLLVL.

The CDR3 reads CASSSGQHQGNTEAFF. As DNA, the CDR3 is TGTGCCAGCAGCTCAGGACAGCACCAGGGGAACACTGAAGCTTTCTTT. This chain joins TRBV5-4 and TRBJ1-1, with D possibly TRBD1 on 6 matching bases. V lost 3 bases and J 1 base, leaving 16 bases between the germline ends. Germline lookup yields CDR1 SGHNT and CDR2 YYREEE (reference sequence). The CDR3 totals 16 residues.

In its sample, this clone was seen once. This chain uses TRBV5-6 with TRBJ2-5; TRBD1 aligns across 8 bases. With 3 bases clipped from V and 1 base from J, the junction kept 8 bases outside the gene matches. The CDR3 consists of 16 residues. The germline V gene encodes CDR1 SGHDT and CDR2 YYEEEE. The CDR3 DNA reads TGTGCCAGCAGCTCATCCGGGACAGGCCTCCAAGAGACCCAGTACTTC. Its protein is CASSSSGTGLQETQYF.

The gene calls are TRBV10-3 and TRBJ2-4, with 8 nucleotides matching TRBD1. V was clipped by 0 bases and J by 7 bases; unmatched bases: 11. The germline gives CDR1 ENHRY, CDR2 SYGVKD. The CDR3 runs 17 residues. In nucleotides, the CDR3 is TGTGCCATCAGTGAGTCCGGACCCGGGACAGGTTCTAACATTCAGTACTTC. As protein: CAISESGPGTGSNIQYF.

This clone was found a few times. The CDR3: CASSYSGARGRDGYTF. As DNA, the CDR3 is TGTGCCAGCAGTTACTCCGGGGCCAGGGGCAGGGATGGCTACACCTTC. The chain has TRBV6-5 and TRBJ1-2; maybe TRBD1 (6 bases). V dropped 0 bases and J dropped 6 bases, with 17 bases sitting between them. The V gene's germline CDR1 is MNHEY and CDR2 SVGAGI. The length of the CDR3 is 16 residues.

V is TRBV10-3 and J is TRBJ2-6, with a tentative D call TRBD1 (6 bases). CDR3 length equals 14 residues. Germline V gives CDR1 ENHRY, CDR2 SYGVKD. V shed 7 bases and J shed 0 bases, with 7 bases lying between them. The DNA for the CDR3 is TGTGCCATCAAGGACAGCTCTGGGGCCAACGTCCTGACTTTC. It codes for CAIKDSSGANVLTF.

Here the CDR3 reads CASSTTGVNKNIQYF. As DNA, the CDR3 is TGTGCCAGTAGTACAACAGGGGTAAACAAAAACATTCAGTACTTC. V usage is TRBV19 and J usage is TRBJ2-4, with TRBD1 identical over 7 bases. Per germline, CDR1 LNHDA and CDR2 SQIVND (reference sequence). CDR3 length: 15 residues. V dropped 4 bases and J dropped 3; count of bases not matched to a gene: 6.

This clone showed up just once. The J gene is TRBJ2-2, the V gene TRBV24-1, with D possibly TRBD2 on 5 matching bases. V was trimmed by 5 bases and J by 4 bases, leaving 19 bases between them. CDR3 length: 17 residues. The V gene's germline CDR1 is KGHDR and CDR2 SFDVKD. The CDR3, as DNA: TGTGCCACCAGTGGGGCTAGTGCCCCTGCGGGCACCGGGGAGCTGTTTTTT. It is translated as CATSGASAPAGTGELFF.

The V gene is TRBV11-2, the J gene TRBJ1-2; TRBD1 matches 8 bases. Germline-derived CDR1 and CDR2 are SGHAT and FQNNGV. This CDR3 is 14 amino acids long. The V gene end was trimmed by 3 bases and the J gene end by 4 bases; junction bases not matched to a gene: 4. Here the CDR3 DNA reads TGTGCCAGCAGCTTGACAGGGGAGGGCTATGGCTACACCTTC. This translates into CASSLTGEGYGYTF.

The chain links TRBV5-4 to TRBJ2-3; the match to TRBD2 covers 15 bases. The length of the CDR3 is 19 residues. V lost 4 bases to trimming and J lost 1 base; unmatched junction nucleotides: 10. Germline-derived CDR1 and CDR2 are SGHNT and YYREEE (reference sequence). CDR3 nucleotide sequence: TGTGCCAGCAGCCCCCCAGGACTAGCGGGGGGGCTAGGCACAGATACGCAGTATTTT. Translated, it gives CASSPPGLAGGLGTDTQYF.

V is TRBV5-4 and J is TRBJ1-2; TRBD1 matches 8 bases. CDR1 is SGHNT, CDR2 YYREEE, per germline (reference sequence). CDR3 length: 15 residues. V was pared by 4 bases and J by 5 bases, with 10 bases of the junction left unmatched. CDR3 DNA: TGTGCCAGCAGCCCGGCCGGGACAGGAGGATATGGCTACACCTTC. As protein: CASSPAGTGGYGYTF.

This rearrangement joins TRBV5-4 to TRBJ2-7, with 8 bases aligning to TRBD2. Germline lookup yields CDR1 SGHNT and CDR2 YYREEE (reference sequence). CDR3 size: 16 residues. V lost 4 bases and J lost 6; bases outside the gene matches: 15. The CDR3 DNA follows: TGTGCCAGCAGCCCCTACGGAGGAGCGGGAGTAGGCGAGCAGTACTTC. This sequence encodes CASSPYGGAGVGEQYF.

CDR3 in amino acids: CASSPPGRGRGYF. DNA for the CDR3: TGTGCCAGCTCACCACCTGGCCGCGGGAGGGGATATTTT. This chain links TRBV18 with TRBJ2-3; 9 bases fit TRBD2. The CDR3 contains 13 residues. Germline-derived CDR1 and CDR2 are KGHSH and LQKENI. With V trimmed by 0 bases and J by 15 bases, 7 bases remained unmatched.

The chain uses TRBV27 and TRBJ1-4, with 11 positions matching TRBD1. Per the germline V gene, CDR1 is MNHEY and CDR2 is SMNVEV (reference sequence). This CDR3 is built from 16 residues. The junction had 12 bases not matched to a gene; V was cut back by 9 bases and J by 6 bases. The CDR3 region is CASSSWGDRGDEKLFF. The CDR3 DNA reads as TGTGCCAGTTCTAGTTGGGGGGACAGGGGGGATGAAAAACTGTTTTTT. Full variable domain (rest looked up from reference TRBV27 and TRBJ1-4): EAQVTQNPRYLITVTGKKLTVTCSQNMNHEYMSWYRQDPGLGLRQIYYSMNVEVTDKGDVPEGYKVSRKEKRNFPLILESPSPNQTSLYFCASSSWGDRGDEKLFFGSGTQLSVL.

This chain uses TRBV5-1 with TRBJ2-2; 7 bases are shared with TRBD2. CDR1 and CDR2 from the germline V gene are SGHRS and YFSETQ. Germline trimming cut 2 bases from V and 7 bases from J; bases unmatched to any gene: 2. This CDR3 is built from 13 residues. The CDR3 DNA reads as TGCGCCAGCAGCTTACGGACTAGCGGGGAGCTGTTTTTT. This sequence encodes CASSLRTSGELFF.

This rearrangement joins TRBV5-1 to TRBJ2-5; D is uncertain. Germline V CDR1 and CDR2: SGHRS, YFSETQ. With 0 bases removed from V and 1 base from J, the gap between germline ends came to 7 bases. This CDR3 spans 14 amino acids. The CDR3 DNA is TGCGCCAGCAGCTTGGTGGCTGTCCAAGAGACCCAGTACTTC. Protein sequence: CASSLVAVQETQYF. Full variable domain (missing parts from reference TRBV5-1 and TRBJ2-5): KAGVTQTPRYLIKTRGQQVTLSCSPISGHRSVSWYQQTPGQGLQFLFEYFSETQRNKGNFPGRFSGRQFSNSRSEMNVSTLELGDSALYLCASSLVAVQETQYFGPGTRLLVL.

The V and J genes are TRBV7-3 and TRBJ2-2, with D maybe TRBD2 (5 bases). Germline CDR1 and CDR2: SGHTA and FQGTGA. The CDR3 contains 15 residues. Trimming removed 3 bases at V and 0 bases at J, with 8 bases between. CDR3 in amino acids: CASSFGRANTGELFF. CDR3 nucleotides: TGTGCCAGCAGCTTTGGGCGGGCGAACACCGGGGAGCTGTTTTTT. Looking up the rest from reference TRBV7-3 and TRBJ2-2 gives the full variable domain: GAGVSQTPSNKVTEKGKYVELRCDPISGHTALYWYRQSLGQGPEFLIYFQGTGAADDSGLPNDRFFAVRPEGSVSTLKIQRTERGDSAVYLCASSFGRANTGELFFGEGSRLTVL.

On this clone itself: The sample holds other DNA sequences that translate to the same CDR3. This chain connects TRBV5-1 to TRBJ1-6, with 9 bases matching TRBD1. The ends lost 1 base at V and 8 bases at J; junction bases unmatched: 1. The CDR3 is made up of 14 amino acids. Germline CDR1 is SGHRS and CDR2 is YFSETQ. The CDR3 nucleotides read TGCGCCAGCAGCTTGCGACAGGGGGATTCACCCCTCCACTTT. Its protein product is CASSLRQGDSPLHF.

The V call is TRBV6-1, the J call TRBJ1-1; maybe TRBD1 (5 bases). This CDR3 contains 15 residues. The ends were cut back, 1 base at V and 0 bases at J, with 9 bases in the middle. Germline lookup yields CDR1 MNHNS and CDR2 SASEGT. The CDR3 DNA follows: TGTGCCAGCAGTGAAGATGGACACGTGAACACTGAAGCTTTCTTT. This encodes CASSEDGHVNTEAFF.

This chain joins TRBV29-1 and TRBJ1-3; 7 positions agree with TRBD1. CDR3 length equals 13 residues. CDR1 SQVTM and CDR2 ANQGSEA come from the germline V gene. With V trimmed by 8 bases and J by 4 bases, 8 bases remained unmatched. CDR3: CSIAGGSGNTIYF. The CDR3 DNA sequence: TGCAGCATTGCAGGGGGGTCCGGAAACACCATATATTTT.

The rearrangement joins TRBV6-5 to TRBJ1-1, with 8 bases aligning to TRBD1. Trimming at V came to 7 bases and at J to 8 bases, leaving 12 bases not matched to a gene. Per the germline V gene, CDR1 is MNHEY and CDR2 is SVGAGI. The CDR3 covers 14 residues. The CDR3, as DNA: TGTGCCAGCAAGGAACGGCAGGGGGCCTTCGAAGCTTTCTTT. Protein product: CASKERQGAFEAFF.

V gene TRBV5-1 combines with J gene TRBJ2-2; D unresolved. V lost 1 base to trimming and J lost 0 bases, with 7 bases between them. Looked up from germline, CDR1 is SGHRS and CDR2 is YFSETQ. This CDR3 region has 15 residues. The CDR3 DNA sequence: TGCGCCAGCAGCTTGACAGCCTCGAACACCGGGGAGCTGTTTTTT. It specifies CASSLTASNTGELFF. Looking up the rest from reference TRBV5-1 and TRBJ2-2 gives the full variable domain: KAGVTQTPRYLIKTRGQQVTLSCSPISGHRSVSWYQQTPGQGLQFLFEYFSETQRNKGNFPGRFSGRQFSNSRSEMNVSTLELGDSALYLCASSLTASNTGELFFGEGSRLTVL.

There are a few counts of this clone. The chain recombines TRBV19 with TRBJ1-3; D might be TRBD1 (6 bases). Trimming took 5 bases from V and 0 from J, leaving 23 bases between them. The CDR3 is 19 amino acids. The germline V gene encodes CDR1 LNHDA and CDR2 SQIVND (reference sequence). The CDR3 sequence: CASSERRGQTGHSGNTIYF. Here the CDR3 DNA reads TGTGCCAGTAGTGAGAGACGGGGCCAGACAGGCCACTCTGGAAACACCATATATTTT.

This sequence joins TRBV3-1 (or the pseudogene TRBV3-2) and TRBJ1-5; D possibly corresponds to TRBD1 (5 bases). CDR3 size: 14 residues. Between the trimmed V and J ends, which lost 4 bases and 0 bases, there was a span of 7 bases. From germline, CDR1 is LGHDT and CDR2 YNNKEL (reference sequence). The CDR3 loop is CASSRDSSNQPQHF. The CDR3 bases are TGTGCCAGCAGCCGAGACAGTAGCAATCAGCCCCAGCATTTT.

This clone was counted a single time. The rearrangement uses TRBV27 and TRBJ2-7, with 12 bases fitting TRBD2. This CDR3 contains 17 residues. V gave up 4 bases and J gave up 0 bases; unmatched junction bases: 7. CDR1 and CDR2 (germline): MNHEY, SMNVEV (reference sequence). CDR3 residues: CASSSYGLAGSSYEQYF. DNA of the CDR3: TGTGCCAGCAGTTCCTACGGACTAGCGGGAAGCTCCTACGAGCAGTACTTC.